These 21 T cell receptor beta chains came from one sample sequenced in a study of T cell responses to AZD1222 COVID-19 vaccine. Measured with immunoSEQ multiplex PCR; TCRdb has only the in-frame clones, and not every one. This sample has around 100,000 clones, with around nine tenths found just once. The material sequenced was peripheral blood, taken 28 days after the second AZD1222 dose. The source of these receptors is an adult who received the AZD1222 COVID-19 vaccine.

Points on this clone: Germline is not matched at one junction end, which may reflect a read error. The V and J genes are TRBV19 and TRBJ1-1, with 10 bases aligning to TRBD1. The CDR3 length is 16 residues. Germline CDR1 and CDR2: LNHDA and SQIVND (reference sequence). The CDR3 sequence: CASSPRQGAWNAEAFF. CDR3 DNA: TGTGCCAGTAGTCCACGACAGGGGGCATGGAACGCTGAAGCTTTCTTT. The full variable domain, its missing parts supplied by reference TRBV19 and TRBJ1-1, is DGGITQSPKYLFRKEGQNVTLSCEQNLNHDAMYWYRQDPGQGLRLIYYSQIVNDFQKGDIAEGYSVSREKKESFPLTVTSAQKNPTAFYLCASSPRQGAWNAEAFFGQGTRLTVV.

V and J are TRBV10-3 and TRBJ1-2; D ambiguous. V was trimmed by 4 bases and J by 6 bases, leaving 12 bases between them. The germline CDR1 and CDR2 sequences are ENHRY and SYGVKD. The CDR3 runs to 13 residues. In nucleotides, the CDR3 is TGTGCCATCAGTGGGGGATCTGGGCATGGCTACACCTTC. Translating it yields CAISGGSGHGYTF.

J is TRBJ2-1 and V is TRBV7-9; D may match TRBD1 or TRBD2 (5 bases each). V shed 5 bases and J shed 9 bases, with 11 bases lying between them. The CDR3 loop spans 12 amino acids. Germline CDR1 SEHNR, CDR2 FQNEAQ (reference sequence). In DNA form, the CDR3 reads TGTGCCAGCAGCCACCGGGACGGTGAGCAGTTCTTC. The encoded protein is CASSHRDGEQFF.

The chain is built from TRBV30 and TRBJ1-2; D call uncertain. The CDR3 length is 16 residues. Germline CDR1 is GTSNPN and CDR2 is SVGIG (reference sequence). The germline V and J ends were trimmed by 5 bases and 2 bases, with 21 bases remaining between them. CDR3 in DNA: TGTGCCTGGCGTACGTCCGGGTGGGGAAAAAACTATGGCTACACCTTC. Protein: CAWRTSGWGKNYGYTF. Filled out from reference TRBV30 and TRBJ1-2, the complete variable domain reads SQTIHQWPATLVQPVGSPLSLECTVEGTSNPNLYWYRQAAGRGLQLLFYSVGIGQISSEVPQNLSASRPQDRQFILSSKKLLLSDSGFYLCAWRTSGWGKNYGYTFGSGTRLTVV.

The chain recombines TRBV29-1 with TRBJ1-5; TRBD1 matches at 9 bases. The junction had 5 bases not matched to a gene; V was cut back by 7 bases and J by 4 bases. Germline lookup yields CDR1 SQVTM and CDR2 ANQGSEA. This CDR3 is built from 13 residues. The CDR3 region is CSATGQGNQPQHF. In DNA form, the CDR3 reads TGCAGCGCTACGGGACAGGGTAATCAGCCCCAGCATTTT.

This clone was counted once. The J gene is TRBJ2-3, the V gene TRBV29-1; 11 bases fit TRBD2. This CDR3 has 14 amino acids. From germline, CDR1 is SQVTM and CDR2 ANQGSEA. V dropped 7 bases and J dropped 4; count of bases not matched to a gene: 7. CDR3 protein: CSGNSGRASDTQYF. Here the CDR3 DNA reads TGCAGCGGAAATAGCGGGAGGGCCTCAGATACGCAGTATTTT.

This clone was detected once. The chain combines TRBV5-1 with TRBJ2-1; D not resolved. The CDR3 sequence is 15 residues long. CDR1 and CDR2 from the germline V gene are SGHRS and YFSETQ. V was cut by 5 bases and J by 1 base, with 13 bases left in between. CDR3 in amino acids: CASRQLPGSYNEQFF. The CDR3 DNA reads TGCGCCAGCAGGCAGCTACCGGGTTCCTACAATGAGCAGTTCTTC.

This chain connects TRBV7-3 to TRBJ2-3; 8 positions match TRBD2. The CDR3 contains 17 residues. The germline CDR1 and CDR2 sequences are SGHTA and FQGTGA. With 4 bases clipped from V and 0 bases from J, the junction kept 9 bases outside the gene matches. In nucleotides, the CDR3 is TGTGCCAGCAGCTCCGTTGGTAGCGGGGCTAGCACAGATACGCAGTATTTT. Translating gives CASSSVGSGASTDTQYF.

This clone was observed a few times. The chain combines TRBV7-9 with TRBJ1-4, with D perhaps TRBD1 (6 bases). CDR3 length: 13 residues. Trimming took off 1 base at V and 8 bases at J, with 8 bases between the two ends. Looked up from germline, CDR1 is SEHNR and CDR2 is FQNEAQ (reference sequence). This CDR3 is CASSLVRGEKLFF. DNA of the CDR3: TGTGCCAGCAGCTTAGTAAGGGGGGAAAAACTGTTTTTT.

J is TRBJ2-7 and V is TRBV4-3; possibly TRBD2 for D (5 bases). Per germline, CDR1 LGHNA and CDR2 YSLEER. CDR3 length: 13 amino acids. V was trimmed by 4 bases and J by 11 bases, leaving 18 bases between them. The CDR3 protein is CASSRQLKDFKYF. CDR3 bases: TGCGCCAGCAGCCGCCAGTTGAAGGACTTTAAGTACTTC.

The chain employs TRBV11-2 and TRBJ2-1; D not resolved. The germline V gene has CDR1 SGHAT and CDR2 FQNNGV. This CDR3 contains 15 residues. Trimming removed 0 bases from V and 6 bases from J, with 12 bases in between. The CDR3: CASSLDLAFGNEQFF. The CDR3 DNA sequence: TGTGCCAGCAGCTTAGATCTGGCTTTCGGCAATGAGCAGTTCTTC. Filled out from reference TRBV11-2 and TRBJ2-1, the complete variable domain reads EAGVAQSPRYKIIEKRQSVAFWCNPISGHATLYWYQQILGQGPKLLIQFQNNGVVDDSQLPKDRFSAERLKGVDSTLKIQPAKLEDSAVYLCASSLDLAFGNEQFFGPGTRLTVL.

The V gene is TRBV6-2 or TRBV6-3, the J gene TRBJ2-5; D is uncertain. V lost 2 bases and J lost 4, with 5 bases in between. Germline-derived CDR1 and CDR2 are MNHEY and SVGEGT. This CDR3 has 12 residues. The CDR3 nucleotides are TGTGCCAGCAGTTACCCGCGAGAGACCCAGTACTTC. Its translation: CASSYPRETQYF.

The rearrangement uses TRBV4-1 and TRBJ2-5; the D is unclear. Germline CDR1 is MGHRA and CDR2 is YSYEKL. CDR3 length equals 13 residues. The V and J ends lost 2 bases and 4 bases respectively, with 8 bases between them. CDR3 sequence (DNA): TGCGCCAGCAGCCAACCTGGAGCAGAGACCCAGTACTTC. This codes for CASSQPGAETQYF.

The V gene is TRBV10-3, the J gene TRBJ2-7, with 11 bases lining up with TRBD2. CDR1 ENHRY and CDR2 SYGVKD come from the germline V gene. With V trimmed by 6 bases and J by 4 bases, 5 bases remained unmatched. The CDR3 is 14 amino acids. For the CDR3, the DNA is TGTGCCATCAGATTAGCGGGAGGGCCGTACGAGCAGTACTTC. Its translation: CAIRLAGGPYEQYF.

This chain connects TRBV7-2 to TRBJ1-2, with 7 bases fitting TRBD1. V trimming: 5 bases; J trimming: 4 bases; junction bases outside the gene matches: 16. Germline CDR1 and CDR2: SGHTA and FQGNSA. The CDR3 is 17 amino acids. CDR3 region: CASSRGRGTDFSYGYTF. CDR3 coding DNA: TGTGCCAGCAGCCGGGGGAGGGGGACAGATTTTTCCTATGGCTACACCTTC.

This chain joins TRBV5-8 and TRBJ1-2; possibly TRBD1 for D (5 bases). Trimming left V 1 base short and J 7 bases short, with 8 bases between. Germline V gene sequence: CDR1 SGHTS, CDR2 YDEGEE. There are 12 residues in the CDR3. The DNA of the CDR3 is TGTGCCAGCAGCTTGTGGGGGTCTGGCTACACCTTC. It encodes CASSLWGSGYTF.

This clone was detected only once. V and J are TRBV5-5 and TRBJ2-7; 11 bases match TRBD2. This CDR3 region has 15 residues. CDR1 and CDR2 (germline): SGHKS, YYEKEE (reference sequence). V lost 3 bases and J lost 4; bases outside the gene matches: 6. CDR3 protein: CASSSQWTSGYEQYF. For the CDR3, the DNA is TGTGCCAGCAGCTCCCAATGGACTAGCGGGTACGAGCAGTACTTC. The whole variable domain, filled in from reference TRBV5-5 and TRBJ2-7, reads DAGVTQSPTHLIKTRGQQVTLRCSPISGHKSVSWYQQVLGQGPQFIFQYYEKEERGRGNFPDRFSARQFPNYSSELNVNALLLGDSALYLCASSSQWTSGYEQYFGPGTRLTVT.

V usage is TRBV30 and J usage is TRBJ1-2, with 7 bases matching TRBD1. The CDR3 has 13 residues. Looked up from germline, CDR1 is GTSNPN and CDR2 is SVGIG (reference sequence). Germline trimming cut 2 bases from V and 7 bases from J; bases unmatched to any gene: 7. CDR3 sequence (DNA): TGTGCCTGGAGTCCGACAGGGATGGGTGGCTACACCTTC. Translating gives CAWSPTGMGGYTF.

The V call is TRBV9, the J call TRBJ2-2; no clear D. The ends were cut back, 0 bases at V and 2 bases at J, with 8 bases in the middle. Germline V gives CDR1 SGDLS, CDR2 YYNGEE. This CDR3 comprises 15 residues. The CDR3 loop is CASSVGGANTGELFF. The CDR3 nucleotides are TGTGCCAGCAGCGTAGGTGGAGCCAACACCGGGGAGCTGTTTTTT.

The chain carries TRBV10-3 and TRBJ2-1, with 11 bases identical to TRBD1. This CDR3 contains 15 residues. The ends lost 7 bases at V and 9 bases at J; junction bases unmatched: 11. From germline, CDR1 is ENHRY and CDR2 SYGVKD. CDR3 coding DNA: TGTGCCATCAAGCCGGGACAGGGGGATCTAAGTGAGCAGTTCTTC. The encoded protein is CAIKPGQGDLSEQFF.

This clone occurred a few times. The V gene is TRBV15, the J gene TRBJ1-6; tentative D call: TRBD1 (6 bases). CDR1 is LNHNV, CDR2 YYDKDF, per germline (reference sequence). The V and J ends lost 6 bases and 9 bases respectively, with 18 bases between them. The CDR3 covers 15 residues. The CDR3 reads CATRGGGDTGSPLHF. In DNA, the CDR3 is TGTGCCACCAGAGGAGGGGGTGATACGGGTTCACCCCTCCACTTT.